This T cell receptor (beta chain) was captured by sequencing in a study of shared clonotypes between healthy human individuals. Study details: Every donor yielded three CD4 naive, three CD4 memory, two CD8 naive and one CD8 memory plate.

Study-wide results and caveats: Unshared clonotypes carried lower generation probabilities than those common to all four donors. Deeper or shallower sequencing was expected to change how clonotypes are shared among donors.

This clone was seen a single time. Its matching antigen is unknown. Naive CD8 cells lacked CD45RO and underwent positive selection for CCR7, leaving out terminally differentiated effector memory CD45RA+ cells. Assay execution proceeded at the deep level. TCRdb's copy holds only in-frame clones and misses some; the assay was immunoSEQ multiplex PCR. Here the sample spans nearly 600,000 clones, roughly 96% being singletons. The receptor was isolated from a woman in her 30s in good health. The sequenced material came from naive CD8+ T cells sorted from blood.

CDR3: CASSEWLAGGNEQFF. In DNA form, the CDR3 reads TGTGCCAGCAGTGAATGGCTAGCGGGAGGAAATGAGCAGTTCTTC. V usage is TRBV2 and J usage is TRBJ2-1; 11 bases align to TRBD2. CDR1 SNHLY and CDR2 FYNNEI come from the germline V gene. This CDR3 has 15 amino acids. V was clipped by 2 bases and J by 7 bases; unmatched bases: 4.